A selection of T cell receptor beta chains follows, all from one sample in a study of blood T cell repertoires in COVID-19. Clones were read by immunoSEQ multiplex PCR, and TCRdb kept only the in-frame ones, dropping some. This sample has 150,000 to 200,000 clones; 80% to 90% occur once, and the top ten carry roughly 9.6%. Specimen: peripheral blood. The receptors shown here come from a woman aged 40-49 years with COVID-19, enrolled during active disease. CDR3s include the opening cysteine and the closing phenylalanine or tryptophan. D genes are given only for firm matches. Not all rows give a size; the values are once, few, many and, for expanded clones, a class.

TRBD2	TRBV10-2	TRBJ2-1	once	TGCGCCAGCAGCCGGACTAGCGGGGGGTTCAATGAGCAGTTCTTC	CASSRTSGGFNEQFF
NA	TRBV4-1	TRBJ1-1	NA	TGCGCCAGCAAACGACCTACCGCCAGGGACACTGAAGCTTTCTTT	CASKRPTARDTEAFF
NA	TRBV18	TRBJ1-3	NA	TGTGCCAGCTCGCCGACCAGGTCTGGAAACACCATATATTTT	CASSPTRSGNTIYF
TRBD2	TRBV24-1	TRBJ2-3	NA	TGTGCCACCAGTGAACTAGCGGGAGGCACAGATACGCAGTATTTT	CATSELAGGTDTQYF
NA	TRBV25-1	TRBJ1-1	few	TGTGCCAGCAGTGCAAGGACTGTGAACACTGAAGCTTTCTTT	CASSARTVNTEAFF
NA	TRBV6-5	TRBJ2-7	few	TGTGCCAGCACCTATGGCGGCTATCCCTACGAGCAGTACTTC	CASTYGGYPYEQYF
TRBD1	TRBV29-1	TRBJ2-1	NA	TGCAGCGCTTCAGGGGGCTCCTACAATGAGCAGTTCTTC	CSASGGSYNEQFF
NA	TRBV5-4	TRBJ2-7	NA	TGTGCCAGCAGCTTGGTGGGGCACCTCTCCTACGAGCAGTACTTC	CASSLVGHLSYEQYF
TRBD1	TRBV28	TRBJ1-1	NA	TGTGCCAGCCTCCCCCCCTTGGGGACAGGGAAGTTAGTGGCTTTCTTT	CASLPPLGTGKLVAFF
TRBD2	TRBV27	TRBJ2-5	NA	TGTGCCAGCGACCGAACTAGCGGGAGTAGTATAAAGACCCAGTACTTC	CASDRTSGSSIKTQYF
NA	TRBV30	TRBJ1-4	NA	TGTGCCTGGAGTGTACTCGGGGGTAATGAAAAACTGTTTTTT	CAWSVLGGNEKLFF
NA	TRBV4-1	TRBJ2-1	NA	TGCGCCAGCAGCCTGACTAGTAAGCGCGATCATGAGCAGTTCTTC	CASSLTSKRDHEQFF
NA	TRBV7-9	TRBJ1-3	NA	TGTGCCAGCAGCTCGACGGGGTCACGAAACACCATATATTTT	CASSSTGSRNTIYF
TRBD1	TRBV11-2	TRBJ2-7	NA	TGTGCCAGCAGCCAGGGGACAGGGGGCTTTCAGTCCTACGAGCAGTACTTC	CASSQGTGGFQSYEQYF
TRBD2	TRBV3-1/TRBV3-2	TRBJ2-1	NA	TGTGCCAGCAGCCGATCGACTAGCGTCCGTAATGAGCAGTTCTTC	CASSRSTSVRNEQFF
NA	TRBV7-9	TRBJ1-4	NA	TGTGCCAGCAGCTCAGCGGGACAACCTAATGAAAAACTGTTTTTT	CASSSAGQPNEKLFF
NA	TRBV12-3/TRBV12-4	TRBJ2-5	NA	TGTGCCAGCAGTTCAACTCTTGGAGAGACCCAGTACTTC	CASSSTLGETQYF
TRBD1	TRBV11-3	TRBJ2-2	NA	TGTGCCAGCAGCTTCCAACCTGGACAGGGAGGCACCGGGGAGCTGTTTTTT	CASSFQPGQGGTGELFF
TRBD2	TRBV7-6	TRBJ2-7	NA	TGTGCCAGCAGCCCCAGCGGGATCCTCTCCTACGAGCAGTACTTC	CASSPSGILSYEQYF
TRBD1	TRBV7-8	TRBJ2-1	NA	TGTGCCAGCAGCCCTGGGACAGCGAACAATGAGCAGTTCTTC	CASSPGTANNEQFF
TRBD1	TRBV2	TRBJ1-2	few	TGTGCCAGCAGGGAACAGGGGGCGGGATATGGCTACACCTTC	CASREQGAGYGYTF
NA	TRBV5-1	TRBJ1-4	NA	TGCGCCAGCTCCGGGGGGGCCGCTAATGAAAAACTGTTTTTT	CASSGGAANEKLFF
TRBD1	TRBV27	TRBJ1-2	NA	TGTGCCAGCAGTTTAACAGGGGTCTATGGCTACACCTTC	CASSLTGVYGYTF
TRBD1	TRBV6-4	TRBJ2-3	NA	TGTGCCAGCAGTGACCTCCAGGGGGAAGATACGCAGTATTTT	CASSDLQGEDTQYF
NA	TRBV10-3	TRBJ2-3	NA	TGTGCCATCAGTCAACCGCGGGGAAGCACAGATACGCAGTATTTT	CAISQPRGSTDTQYF